The 15 T cell receptor beta chains listed next were all sequenced from one sample in a study of cytomegalovirus exposure and HLA in healthy donors. Amplification used 60 Vbeta primers and 13 Jbeta primers. TCRdb's table, derived via immunoSEQ multiplex PCR, lists solely in-frame clones and lacks some. The profile covers around 74,000 clones, with 70% to 80% appearing a single time and around 2.5% taken by the ten largest. The sample comprised PBMCs. The receptors originated from a young man in good health and CMV-seronegative.

This sequence joins TRBV28 and TRBJ2-7; D not certain. The V end was cut by 6 bases, the J end by 4 bases, with 7 bases between. Germline loops: CDR1 MDHEN, CDR2 SYDVKM. The CDR3 sequence is 11 residues long. CDR3 coding DNA: TGTGCCAGCAGCCAGCGTTACGAGCAGTACTTC. Translation: CASSQRYEQYF. The full variable domain, completed using reference TRBV28 and TRBJ2-7, is DVKVTQSSRYLVKRTGEKVFLECVQDMDHENMFWYRQDPGLGLRLIYFSYDVKMKEKGDIPEGYSVSREKKERFSLILESASTNQTSMYLCASSQRYEQYFGPGTRLTVT.

The V and J genes are TRBV2 and TRBJ2-5, with D possibly matching TRBD2 (6 bases). V was shortened by 0 bases and J by 4 bases, with 9 bases between the two germline ends. Germline values: CDR1 SNHLY, CDR2 FYNNEI. There are 14 residues in the CDR3. The CDR3 nucleotides are TGTGCCAGCAGTGAAGCGCGGGGATCAGAGACCCAGTACTTC. Encoded protein: CASSEARGSETQYF.

The chain combines TRBV7-6 with TRBJ2-5; weak D call: TRBD1 (5 bases). The CDR3 runs to 16 residues. Per germline, CDR1 SGHVS and CDR2 FNYEAQ. V lost 2 bases and J 3 bases, leaving 16 bases between the germline ends. The CDR3 here is CASSLKISGSKETQYF. In nucleotides, the CDR3 is TGTGCCAGCAGCTTAAAGATTTCAGGGTCTAAAGAGACCCAGTACTTC.

The gene calls are TRBV27 and TRBJ2-5, with 11 bases aligning to TRBD2. Germline V gene data show CDR1 as MNHEY and CDR2 as SMNVEV (reference sequence). V dropped 2 bases and J dropped 6; count of bases not matched to a gene: 2. The CDR3 has 14 amino acids. DNA of the CDR3: TGTGCCAGCAGTTTAACTAGCGGGAGACAGACCCAGTACTTC. Protein: CASSLTSGRQTQYF.

This clone was counted a few times. V and J are TRBV6-5 and TRBJ1-1, with D perhaps matching TRBD1 (5 bases). Germline V lookup: CDR1 MNHEY, CDR2 SVGAGI. Trimming took 6 bases from V and 2 from J, leaving 16 bases between them. The CDR3 length is 15 residues. CDR3 loop: CASRPDRSPNTEAFF. As DNA, the CDR3 is TGTGCCAGCAGACCCGACAGATCTCCTAACACTGAAGCTTTCTTT.

V gene TRBV6-5 combines with J gene TRBJ2-5; TRBD2 is a possible D gene (5 bases). CDR1 and CDR2 from the germline V gene are MNHEY and SVGAGI. This CDR3 comprises 13 residues. The V end lost 5 bases, the J end lost 3 bases, and 10 bases lay between the germline ends. CDR3 region: CASSRTGKETQYF. Written as DNA, the CDR3 is TGTGCCAGCAGTCGGACTGGAAAAGAGACCCAGTACTTC.

The chain recombines TRBV7-9 with TRBJ2-1, with D perhaps matching TRBD1 (5 bases). Germline CDR1 SEHNR, CDR2 FQNEAQ (reference sequence). This CDR3 is built from 17 residues. V lost 5 bases, J lost 5 bases, and 22 bases lay in between. The chain's CDR3 is CASSRPRIPLGHNEQFF. The CDR3 DNA is TGTGCCAGCAGCCGGCCTAGGATTCCACTGGGGCACAATGAGCAGTTCTTC.

This chain joins TRBV6-5 and TRBJ2-2; 8 bases map to TRBD2. The CDR3 extends over 13 amino acids. The V and J ends lost 6 bases and 7 bases, in that order; junction bases with no gene match: 4. Germline V gene data show CDR1 as MNHEY and CDR2 as SVGAGI. In DNA form, the CDR3 reads TGTGCCAGCAGGAGCGGGAGCGGCGGGGAGCTGTTTTTT. Translation gives CASRSGSGGELFF.

This clone appeared a single time. The chain combines TRBV5-6 with TRBJ2-2, with D possibly being TRBD2 (6 bases). The CDR3 extends over 16 amino acids. Trimming took 3 bases from V and 5 from J, leaving 17 bases between them. Germline loops: CDR1 SGHDT, CDR2 YYEEEE. The chain's CDR3 is CASSSTPRGGTGELFF. The CDR3 coding sequence is TGTGCCAGCAGCTCGACACCCCGGGGAGGAACCGGGGAGCTGTTTTTT.

The rearrangement links TRBV27 to TRBJ1-5; D gene uncertain. There are 13 residues in the CDR3. Trimming left V 6 bases short and J 5 bases short, with 11 bases between. From germline, CDR1 is MNHEY and CDR2 SMNVEV (reference sequence). The CDR3 nucleotides read TGTGCCAGCAGGATAGCGCTAGATCAGCCCCAGCATTTT. Amino acid sequence: CASRIALDQPQHF.

This sequence joins TRBV28 and TRBJ2-7; D may be TRBD1 (7 bases). The ends were cut back, 10 bases at V and 3 bases at J, with 16 bases in the middle. CDR1 and CDR2 from the germline V gene are MDHEN and SYDVKM. The CDR3 extends over 13 amino acids. CDR3 sequence reads: CATQGGGNYEQYF. CDR3 nucleotides: TGTGCCACCCAGGGGGGTGGAAACTACGAGCAGTACTTC.

J is TRBJ2-1 and V is TRBV15; a weak D match, TRBD2 (5 bases). Looked up from germline, CDR1 is LNHNV and CDR2 is YYDKDF (reference sequence). This CDR3 contains 13 residues. Trimming left V 0 bases short and J 12 bases short, with 12 bases between. The CDR3 DNA reads as TGTGCCACCAGCAGAGACCCGGAGGCACGGCAGTTCTTC. It encodes CATSRDPEARQFF.

The V gene is TRBV6-5, the J gene TRBJ1-2, with TRBD1 identical over 7 bases. Trimming cost V 6 bases and J 4 bases; bases outside gene matches: 11. Germline V gene lookup returns CDR1 MNHEY and CDR2 SVGAGI. The CDR3 length is 15 residues. For the CDR3, the DNA is TGTGCCAGCAGGATAGGACAGGAGGAAAGCTATGGCTACACCTTC. It specifies CASRIGQEESYGYTF.

The chain joins TRBV7-6 to TRBJ2-7; D ambiguous. Looked up from germline, CDR1 is SGHVS and CDR2 is FNYEAQ. The CDR3 sequence is 14 residues long. Trimming removed 1 base at V and 1 base at J, with 8 bases between. Written as DNA, the CDR3 is TGTGCCAGCAGCTTAGGTCACAGTTCCTACGAGCAGTACTTC. Translated: CASSLGHSSYEQYF.

The chain combines TRBV28 with TRBJ2-7, with a tentative D call TRBD1 (5 bases). Germline-derived CDR1 and CDR2 are MDHEN and SYDVKM. With 8 bases removed from V and 1 base from J, the gap between germline ends came to 12 bases. CDR3 length: 13 residues. The CDR3: CASPTGYSYEQYF. As DNA, the CDR3 is TGTGCCAGCCCTACAGGATATTCCTACGAGCAGTACTTC.